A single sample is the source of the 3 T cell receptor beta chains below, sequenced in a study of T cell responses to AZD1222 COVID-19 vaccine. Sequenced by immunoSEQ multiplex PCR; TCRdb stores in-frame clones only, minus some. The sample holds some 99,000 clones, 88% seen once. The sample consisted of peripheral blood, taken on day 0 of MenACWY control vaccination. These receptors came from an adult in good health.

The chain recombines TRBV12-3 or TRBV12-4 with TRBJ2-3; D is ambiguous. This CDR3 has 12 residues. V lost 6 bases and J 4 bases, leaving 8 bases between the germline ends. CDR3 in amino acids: CASRTRSDTQYF. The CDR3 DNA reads TGTGCCAGCAGGACAAGGTCAGATACGCAGTATTTT.

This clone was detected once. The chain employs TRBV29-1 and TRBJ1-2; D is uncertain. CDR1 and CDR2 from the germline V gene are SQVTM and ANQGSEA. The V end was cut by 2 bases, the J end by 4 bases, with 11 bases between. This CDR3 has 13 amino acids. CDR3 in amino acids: CSVEFREGYGYTF. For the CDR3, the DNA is TGCAGCGTTGAATTCCGGGAGGGCTATGGCTACACCTTC.

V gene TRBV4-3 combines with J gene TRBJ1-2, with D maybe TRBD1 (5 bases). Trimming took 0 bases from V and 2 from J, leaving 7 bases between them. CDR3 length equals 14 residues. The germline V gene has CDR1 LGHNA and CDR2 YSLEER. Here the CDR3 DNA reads TGCGCCAGCAGCCAAGACAGGGAGAACTATGGCTACACCTTC. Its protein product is CASSQDRENYGYTF.